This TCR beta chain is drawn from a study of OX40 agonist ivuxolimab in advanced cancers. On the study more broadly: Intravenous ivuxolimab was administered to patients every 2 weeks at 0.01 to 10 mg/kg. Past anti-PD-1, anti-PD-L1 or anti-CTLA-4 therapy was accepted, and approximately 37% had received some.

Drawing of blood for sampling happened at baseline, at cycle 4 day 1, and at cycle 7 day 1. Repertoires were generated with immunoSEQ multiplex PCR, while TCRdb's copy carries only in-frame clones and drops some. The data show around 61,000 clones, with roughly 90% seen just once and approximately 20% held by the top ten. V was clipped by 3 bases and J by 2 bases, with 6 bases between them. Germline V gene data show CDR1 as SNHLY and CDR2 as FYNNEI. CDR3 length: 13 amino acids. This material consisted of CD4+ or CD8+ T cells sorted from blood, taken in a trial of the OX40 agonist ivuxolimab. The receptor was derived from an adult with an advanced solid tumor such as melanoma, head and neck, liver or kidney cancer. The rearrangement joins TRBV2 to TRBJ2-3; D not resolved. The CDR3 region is CASSDTVTDTQYF. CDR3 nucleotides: TGTGCCAGCAGTGATACTGTCACAGATACGCAGTATTTT.